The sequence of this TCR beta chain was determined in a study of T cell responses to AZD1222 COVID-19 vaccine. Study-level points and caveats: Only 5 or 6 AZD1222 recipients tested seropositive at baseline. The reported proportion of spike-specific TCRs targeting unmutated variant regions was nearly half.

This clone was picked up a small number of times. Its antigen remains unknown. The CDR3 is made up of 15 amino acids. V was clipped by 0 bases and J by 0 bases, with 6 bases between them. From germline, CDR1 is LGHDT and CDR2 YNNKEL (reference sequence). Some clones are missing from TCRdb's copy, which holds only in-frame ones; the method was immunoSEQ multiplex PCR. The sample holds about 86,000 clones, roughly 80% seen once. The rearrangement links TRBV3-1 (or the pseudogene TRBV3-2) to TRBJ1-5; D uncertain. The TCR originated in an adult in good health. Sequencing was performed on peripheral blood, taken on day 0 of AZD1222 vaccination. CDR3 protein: CASSQDMFSNQPQHF. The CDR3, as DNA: TGTGCCAGCAGCCAAGATATGTTTAGCAATCAGCCCCAGCATTTT.